A selection of T cell receptor beta chains follows, all from one sample in a study of T cell changes during pregnancy in multiple sclerosis. Assay used: immunoSEQ multiplex PCR; TCRdb lists only in-frame clones, some missing. The table records about 67,000 clones, 75% to 95% of them present only once. Here the sequenced sample was peripheral blood, taken in the first trimester of pregnancy. All receptors come from a female donor with multiple sclerosis, enrolled in a pregnancy study. Each CDR3 is given with its conserved first and last residue. A D gene is named only where the DNA matches it firmly. Clone size appears in some rows only: once, few, many, or a class for an expanded clone.

>TRBV13|-|-|TRBJ1-1
CASSLGRRSTEAFF
TGTGCCAGCAGCCTAGGACGGCGGAGCACTGAAGCTTTCTTT
>TRBV5-8|-|-|TRBJ1-1
CASSFLTVYTEAFF
TGTGCCAGCAGCTTTCTGACAGTTTACACTGAAGCTTTCTTT
>TRBV6-6|-|TRBD1|TRBJ1-5
CASSYGGQSNQPQHF
TGTGCCAGCAGTTATGGGGGACAGAGCAATCAGCCCCAGCATTTT
>TRBV28|-|TRBD1|TRBJ2-7
CASSLLGQGRPLEQYF
TGTGCCAGCAGTCTGCTTGGACAGGGGCGACCCCTCGAGCAGTACTTC
>TRBV5-1|few|TRBD1|TRBJ1-6
CASSWFATGTANSPLHF
TGCGCCAGCAGCTGGTTTGCTACCGGGACAGCCAATTCACCCCTCCACTTT
>TRBV30|once|TRBD2|TRBJ2-1
CAWSVRLASGGDNEQFF
TGTGCCTGGAGTGTACGTCTGGCTAGCGGGGGAGACAATGAGCAGTTCTTC
>TRBV28|-|-|TRBJ2-7
CATQLGRDPTYEQYF
TGTGCCACCCAGTTGGGGCGGGACCCCACCTACGAGCAGTACTTC
>TRBV7-9|-|-|TRBJ2-1
CASSGRGYKVSSYNEQFF
TGTGCCAGCAGCGGGAGGGGGTACAAGGTTAGTTCCTACAATGAGCAGTTCTTC
>TRBV28|once|TRBD1|TRBJ2-3
CASSFLRTGGALGQYF
TGTGCCAGCAGTTTCCTCCGGACAGGGGGCGCATTAGGGCAGTATTTT
>TRBV4-2|-|TRBD1|TRBJ1-1
CASSPRGRFTEAFF
TGTGCCAGCAGCCCCAGGGGGCGCTTCACTGAAGCTTTCTTT
>TRBV7-9|-|-|TRBJ2-3
CASSSTPGLLYTQYF
TGTGCCAGCAGCTCGACCCCGGGACTGCTCTATACGCAGTATTTT
>TRBV19|-|-|TRBJ1-1
CASSVTKNTEAFF
TGTGCCAGTAGTGTGACAAAGAACACTGAAGCTTTCTTT
>TRBV5-1|-|TRBD1|TRBJ1-2
CASSVGQGYSGYTF
TGCGCCAGCAGCGTCGGACAGGGTTACAGTGGCTACACCTTC
>TRBV6-5|-|TRBD2|TRBJ2-7
CASSSGGTSAEQYF
TGTGCCAGCAGTTCAGGGGGGACTAGCGCCGAGCAGTACTTC
>TRBV5-1|once|-|TRBJ1-1
CASSSGVDTEAFF
TGCGCCAGCAGCTCAGGGGTTGACACTGAAGCTTTCTTT
>TRBV6-1|-|TRBD1|TRBJ2-7
CASKGQGHYEQYF
TGTGCCAGCAAGGGACAGGGACACTACGAGCAGTACTTC
>TRBV6-5|-|-|TRBJ1-1
CASSYSWALNTEAFF
TGTGCCAGCAGTTACTCGTGGGCACTGAACACTGAAGCTTTCTTT
>TRBV27|-|TRBD1|TRBJ2-5
CASSLSGQGVETQYF
TGTGCCAGCAGTTTATCGGGGCAGGGGGTGGAGACCCAGTACTTC
>TRBV2|-|-|TRBJ2-2
CASSRTRSNTGELFF
TGTGCCAGCAGTCGCACTAGGTCGAACACCGGGGAGCTGTTTTTT
>TRBV6-5|-|TRBD1|TRBJ1-1
CASSRRGRGAFF
TGTGCCAGCAGTCGCAGGGGGCGCGGAGCTTTCTTT
>TRBV2|-|-|TRBJ1-2
CASSEFSAVEGYTF
TGTGCCAGCAGTGAATTTAGTGCGGTAGAAGGCTACACCTTC
>TRBV5-5|-|-|TRBJ1-1
CASSLGRTGTRNTEAFF
TGTGCCAGCAGCTTGGGAAGAACAGGCACTCGGAACACTGAAGCTTTCTTT
>TRBV11-2|-|-|TRBJ1-4
CASSGRTSGLFF
TGTGCCAGCAGCGGTCGAACTTCGGGGCTGTTTTTT
>TRBV2|-|-|TRBJ1-2
CASTPTRNNYGYTF
TGTGCCAGCACCCCGACTCGGAATAACTATGGCTACACCTTC
>TRBV15|-|-|TRBJ1-2
CATSRDRGIGYGYTF
TGTGCCACCAGCAGAGATCGGGGGATCGGGTATGGCTACACCTTC
>TRBV11-1|-|TRBD1|TRBJ2-5
CASRGQGRETQYF
TGTGCCAGCAGGGGACAGGGGAGGGAGACCCAGTACTTC
>TRBV5-1|-|TRBD2|TRBJ2-5
CASGLGGGDGETQYF
TGCGCCAGTGGCCTCGGGGGGGGCGACGGGGAGACCCAGTACTTC
>TRBV5-6|-|-|TRBJ1-1
CASSLVGGNTEAFF
TGTGCCAGCAGCTTGGTGGGGGGGAACACTGAAGCTTTCTTT
>TRBV2|-|TRBD2|TRBJ2-7
CASRDSGRSYEQYF
TGTGCCAGCAGAGATAGCGGGAGATCCTACGAGCAGTACTTC
>TRBV28|-|TRBD2|TRBJ2-1
CASSSPRLAGWNEQFF
TGTGCCAGCAGTTCCCCGCGACTAGCGGGTTGGAATGAGCAGTTCTTC
>TRBV5-1|once|TRBD1|TRBJ1-1
CASSPGTGLTEAFF
TGCGCCAGCAGTCCCGGGACAGGGTTAACTGAAGCTTTCTTT
>TRBV2|-|-|TRBJ2-2
CASTGPRGAGELFF
TGTGCCAGCACCGGGCCCAGGGGGGCCGGGGAGCTGTTTTTT
>TRBV7-9|once|-|TRBJ2-2
CASSLSSGTLHTGELFF
TGTGCCAGCAGCTTATCATCCGGGACTTTGCACACCGGGGAGCTGTTTTTT
>TRBV7-2|-|-|TRBJ1-2
CASSLRRHPYYGYTF
TGTGCCAGCAGCTTACGACGACATCCCTACTATGGCTACACCTTC
>TRBV7-9|-|-|TRBJ1-4
CASSSTGQSATNEKLFF
TGTGCCAGCAGTTCGACAGGACAATCTGCAACTAATGAAAAACTGTTTTTT
>TRBV5-4|once|TRBD2|TRBJ2-3
CASSPTSGGHLYTDTQYF
TGTGCCAGCAGCCCTACTAGCGGGGGGCACCTCTACACAGATACGCAGTATTTT
>TRBV7-2|-|-|TRBJ2-3
CASSFTSGSTDTQYF
TGTGCCAGCAGCTTTACCAGCGGAAGCACAGATACGCAGTATTTT
>TRBV6-6|once|TRBD1|TRBJ1-5
CASTSRDRGNQPQHF
TGTGCCAGCACCTCTAGGGACAGGGGTAATCAGCCCCAGCATTTT
>TRBV7-9|-|TRBD2|TRBJ2-1
CASQAGGPESEQFF
TGTGCCAGCCAGGCGGGAGGGCCTGAGAGTGAGCAGTTCTTC
>TRBV2|-|-|TRBJ1-4
CASRSRGTNEKLFF
TGTGCCAGCAGGAGTAGAGGAACTAATGAAAAACTGTTTTTT
>TRBV10-1|few|TRBD2|TRBJ2-2
CASSDPSGGNTGELFF
TGCGCCAGCAGTGACCCTAGCGGGGGGAACACCGGGGAGCTGTTTTTT
>TRBV7-9|-|TRBD1|TRBJ1-4
CASSGGDSRNEKLFF
TGTGCCAGCAGCGGTGGGGACAGTCGTAATGAAAAACTGTTTTTT
>TRBV19|-|-|TRBJ1-2
CASRPTGTYGYTF
TGTGCCAGTAGACCGACAGGTACCTATGGCTACACCTTC
>TRBV9|-|-|TRBJ2-5
CASSGRAGHQETQYF
TGTGCCAGCAGCGGGCGTGCGGGCCACCAAGAGACCCAGTACTTC
>TRBV7-3|once|TRBD1|TRBJ2-3
CASSFSGTGRADTQYF
TGTGCCAGCAGCTTTTCAGGGACAGGGAGGGCAGATACGCAGTATTTT
>TRBV5-8|-|TRBD2|TRBJ2-3
CASSLGETSGGTDTQYF
TGTGCCAGCAGCTTGGGGGAGACTAGCGGGGGAACAGATACGCAGTATTTT
>TRBV10-3|few|TRBD1|TRBJ1-1
CAIRPGQGNTEAFF
TGTGCCATCAGACCGGGACAGGGGAACACTGAAGCTTTCTTT
>TRBV30|few|-|TRBJ1-1
CAWSVGGAEAFF
TGTGCCTGGAGTGTAGGGGGGGCTGAAGCTTTCTTT
>TRBV18|-|TRBD1|TRBJ2-7
CASSPSLGTVAYEQYF
TGTGCCAGCTCACCCTCCCTGGGGACAGTAGCCTACGAGCAGTACTTC
>TRBV7-6|few|-|TRBJ1-5
CASSLVAGRNQPQHF
TGTGCCAGCAGCTTAGTGGCCGGGAGGAATCAGCCCCAGCATTTT
>TRBV5-6|-|TRBD1|TRBJ2-7
CASSSRGTGTGEQYF
TGTGCCAGCAGTTCGCGGGGGACAGGGACGGGCGAGCAGTACTTC
>TRBV9|-|-|TRBJ2-2
CASSVEVRPSTGELFF
TGTGCCAGCAGCGTAGAGGTCAGGCCTTCCACCGGGGAGCTGTTTTTT
>TRBV28|-|-|TRBJ1-2
CASSLGVLVWGTF
TGTGCCAGCAGTTTGGGAGTCCTAGTTTGGGGCACCTTC